What follows are 31 T cell receptor beta chains derived from one specimen sequenced in a study of cytomegalovirus exposure and HLA in healthy donors. 13 Jbeta primers and 60 Vbeta primers were used for the PCR. Data came from immunoSEQ multiplex PCR; TCRdb stores just in-frame clones and leaves some out. This sample has roughly 180,000 clones, with 60% to 85% found just once. Sequencing input: PBMCs. The receptor source for this set is a girl between 10 and 17 years old in good health and CMV-seropositive.

The rearrangement links TRBV2 to TRBJ1-1; possible D gene TRBD1, 5 bases. The CDR3 covers 15 residues. Deletions cut 5 bases from V and 1 base from J, with 14 bases between. Germline V gene sequence: CDR1 SNHLY, CDR2 FYNNEI. CDR3 sequence (DNA): TGTGCCAGCAGTAAAAACCTCGACAGGAACACTGAAGCTTTCTTT. This translates into CASSKNLDRNTEAFF.

The chain joins TRBV6-4 to TRBJ1-6, with 11 bases lining up with TRBD1. CDR3 length: 18 amino acids. The V and J ends lost 3 bases and 4 bases, in that order; junction bases with no gene match: 8. CDR1 MRHNA and CDR2 SNTAGT come from the germline V gene. CDR3 DNA: TGTGCCAGCAGTGAGAAATCCGGGACAGGGGGTTATAATTCACCCCTCCACTTT. Protein product: CASSEKSGTGGYNSPLHF.

V usage is TRBV27 and J usage is TRBJ1-2; D gene uncertain. V lost 5 bases and J lost 7, with 11 bases in between. The CDR3 is made up of 12 amino acids. In germline, CDR1 is MNHEY, CDR2 SMNVEV (reference sequence). CDR3 coding DNA: TGTGCCAGCAGTCTCTCGGGGTTTGGCTACACCTTC. As protein: CASSLSGFGYTF.

This clone was seen more than once but under ten times. The chain recombines TRBV18 with TRBJ2-3; D possibly corresponds to TRBD2 (5 bases). V lost 6 bases to trimming and J lost 4 bases, with 5 bases between them. The CDR3 length is 11 residues. The germline V gene has CDR1 KGHSH and CDR2 LQKENI. The CDR3 sequence: CASSGADTQYF. CDR3 nucleotides: TGTGCCAGCTCCGGGGCAGATACGCAGTATTTT.

This chain joins TRBV9 and TRBJ1-1; 7 bases map to TRBD1. This CDR3 spans 14 amino acids. V lost 3 bases, J lost 3 bases, and 5 bases stayed unmatched. CDR1 is SGDLS and CDR2 is YYNGEE in the germline V gene. CDR3 sequence reads: CASSGITGDTEAFF. The CDR3 DNA is TGTGCCAGCAGCGGAATAACAGGGGACACTGAAGCTTTCTTT.

The V gene is TRBV5-1, the J gene TRBJ1-1, with D uncertain. In germline, CDR1 is SGHRS, CDR2 YFSETQ. The CDR3 runs to 11 residues. V lost 0 bases and J lost 8, with 5 bases in between. The DNA for the CDR3 is TGCGCCAGCAGCTTGGGAGGGGAAGCTTTCTTT. It yields the protein CASSLGGEAFF.

The gene calls are TRBV7-8 and TRBJ1-1, with D perhaps TRBD1 (5 bases). CDR1 SGHVS and CDR2 FQNEAQ come from the germline V gene. CDR3 length: 15 residues. The V end lost 2 bases, the J end lost 5 bases, and 15 bases lay between the germline ends. The CDR3 sequence is CASSLTPQGDTEAFF. As DNA, the CDR3 is TGTGCCAGCAGCTTAACGCCGCAGGGCGATACTGAAGCTTTCTTT.

In its sample, this clone was seen once. The chain has TRBV4-1 and TRBJ2-7; tentative D call: TRBD2 (6 bases). Between the trimmed V and J ends, which lost 0 bases and 3 bases, there was a span of 9 bases. From germline, CDR1 is MGHRA and CDR2 YSYEKL. CDR3 size: 14 residues. The CDR3, as DNA: TGCGCCAGCAGCCAAGATGAGGGAGGCTACGAGCAGTACTTC. Translating it yields CASSQDEGGYEQYF.

The chain carries TRBV7-2 and TRBJ2-2, with 7 bases aligning to TRBD1. Germline V CDR1 and CDR2: SGHTA, FQGNSA. There are 14 residues in the CDR3. V shed 3 bases, J shed 6 bases, and the junction held 4 bases outside the gene matches. The CDR3 sequence: CASSFDRAPGELFF. CDR3 in DNA: TGTGCCAGCAGCTTTGACAGGGCCCCCGGGGAGCTGTTTTTT.

This rearrangement joins TRBV5-6 to TRBJ1-5; the match to TRBD1 covers 8 bases. V trimming: 4 bases; J trimming: 4 bases; junction bases outside the gene matches: 7. This CDR3 is built from 15 residues. Germline loops: CDR1 SGHDT, CDR2 YYEEEE. The CDR3 region has the DNA TGTGCCAGCAGCACCAGAGACAGGGGAAATCAGCCCCAGCATTTT. This translates into CASSTRDRGNQPQHF.

V is TRBV13 and J is TRBJ2-3, with 8 bases lining up with TRBD1. The germline V gene encodes CDR1 PRHDT and CDR2 FYEKMQ (reference sequence). The CDR3 sequence is 15 residues long. After removal of 3 bases from V and 4 bases from J, the junction contained 6 bases not matched to a gene. CDR3 DNA: TGTGCCAGCAGCTTCCGACAGGGGCGGTCAGATACGCAGTATTTT. It yields the protein CASSFRQGRSDTQYF.

The gene calls are TRBV9 and TRBJ1-1, with unresolved D. V lost 0 bases and J 4 bases, leaving 7 bases between the germline ends. The CDR3 contains 13 residues. The germline CDR1 and CDR2 sequences are SGDLS and YYNGEE. CDR3 nucleotides: TGTGCCAGCAGCGTAGGGGCCGGCACTGAAGCTTTCTTT. This translates into CASSVGAGTEAFF.

The CDR3 sequence is CASSPRWQGDEKLFF. The CDR3 DNA sequence: TGTGCCAGCAGTCCTCGCTGGCAGGGGGATGAAAAACTGTTTTTT. V is TRBV2 and J is TRBJ1-4; TRBD1 matches 7 bases. The J segment lost 6 bases and the V segment lost 5 bases, leaving 9 bases of the junction unmatched. CDR1 and CDR2 (germline): SNHLY, FYNNEI. The CDR3 has 15 residues.

This chain links TRBV18 with TRBJ2-4; TRBD2 might be the D (5 bases). The CDR3 runs 16 residues. V was cut by 2 bases and J by 6 bases, with 17 bases left in between. Per germline, CDR1 KGHSH and CDR2 LQKENI. CDR3 region: CASSPWQEVRGNIQYF. In DNA, the CDR3 is TGTGCCAGCTCACCATGGCAAGAGGTACGGGGAAACATTCAGTACTTC.

The V call is TRBV6-5, the J call TRBJ1-2; no clear D gene. Germline assignment: CDR1 MNHEY and CDR2 SVGAGI. CDR3 length equals 13 residues. Trimming stripped 0 bases from V and 1 base from J, with 3 bases between. In DNA, the CDR3 is TGTGCCAGCAGTTACTCTAGTAACTATGGCTACACCTTC. This translates into CASSYSSNYGYTF.

This sequence joins TRBV6-6 and TRBJ1-6; D possibly corresponds to TRBD1 (5 bases). Germline V gene lookup returns CDR1 MNHNY and CDR2 SVGAGI (reference sequence). Trimming removed 2 bases from V and 9 bases from J, with 17 bases in between. This CDR3 is 16 amino acids long. The CDR3 loop is CASSYPSPDGGSPLHF. The DNA of the CDR3 is TGTGCCAGCAGTTACCCGTCCCCGGACGGGGGTTCACCCCTCCACTTT.

The rearrangement links TRBV13 to TRBJ2-7; D possibly corresponds to TRBD1 (7 bases). Germline CDR1 is PRHDT and CDR2 is FYEKMQ (reference sequence). CDR3 length: 13 amino acids. V shed 4 bases and J shed 9 bases, with 16 bases lying between them. Here the CDR3 reads CASSSTPRGAQYF. DNA for the CDR3: TGTGCCAGCAGCTCAACACCCAGGGGGGCGCAGTACTTC. Complete variable domain (other parts from reference TRBV13 and TRBJ2-7): AAGVIQSPRHLIKEKRETATLKCYPIPRHDTVYWYQQGPGQDPQFLISFYEKMQSDKGSIPDRFSAQQFSDYHSELNMSSLELGDSALYFCASSSTPRGAQYFGPGTRLTVT.

V is TRBV27 and J is TRBJ2-5, with TRBD1 as a possible D gene (5 bases). The CDR3 extends over 13 amino acids. V lost 3 bases and J 7 bases, leaving 12 bases between the germline ends. Germline V gene sequence: CDR1 MNHEY, CDR2 SMNVEV (reference sequence). This CDR3 is CASSLGGTGTQYF. The CDR3 nucleotides read TGTGCCAGCAGTTTGGGTGGCACAGGGACCCAGTACTTC.

The rearrangement joins TRBV7-2 to TRBJ2-2; TRBD2 might be the D (5 bases). Looked up from germline, CDR1 is SGHTA and CDR2 is FQGNSA. This CDR3 is 15 amino acids long. V was cut by 5 bases and J by 9 bases, with 19 bases left in between. This CDR3 is CASSPEAGRWRELFF. The DNA of the CDR3 is TGTGCCAGCAGCCCTGAGGCGGGCAGGTGGAGGGAGCTGTTTTTT.

There are a few counts of this clone. V is TRBV7-2 and J is TRBJ2-3; 12 bases agree with TRBD2. The CDR3 extends over 18 amino acids. From germline, CDR1 is SGHTA and CDR2 FQGNSA. V lost 3 bases and J lost 7; bases outside the gene matches: 14. CDR3 in DNA: TGTGCCAGCAGCTTTAGAGATCCACTAGCGGGGGGTCTGCATACGCAGTATTTT. Its translation: CASSFRDPLAGGLHTQYF.

The V gene is TRBV7-8, the J gene TRBJ2-7, with a possible D match to TRBD1 (6 bases). CDR3 length: 15 amino acids. Germline CDR1 reads SGHVS; CDR2 reads FQNEAQ. Trimming shortened V by 1 base and J by 4 bases, and 14 bases separated the two germline ends. The chain's CDR3 is CASSLEGPGEYEQYF. Written as DNA, the CDR3 is TGTGCCAGCAGCTTAGAAGGGCCAGGGGAGTACGAGCAGTACTTC.

The chain employs TRBV11-3 and TRBJ1-1, with 8 bases aligning to TRBD1. With V trimmed by 6 bases and J by 1 base, 4 bases remained unmatched. CDR3 size: 14 residues. The germline gives CDR1 SGHNT, CDR2 YENEEA. Here the CDR3 reads CASSPGQENTEAFF. The CDR3 DNA reads TGTGCCAGCAGTCCGGGACAGGAGAACACTGAAGCTTTCTTT.

The genes are TRBV10-2 and TRBJ1-1, with TRBD1 as a possible D gene (5 bases). V lost 6 bases and J lost 10, with 18 bases in between. Germline CDR1 is WSHSY and CDR2 is SAAADI. This CDR3 has 13 residues. The CDR3, as DNA: TGCGCCAGCAGGACGACCGGGGGTCTTGTAGCTTTCTTT. Its protein product is CASRTTGGLVAFF.

The chain couples TRBV2 to TRBJ2-2; 10 nucleotides line up with TRBD1. The CDR3 consists of 15 residues. Germline CDR1 is SNHLY and CDR2 is FYNNEI. V lost 4 bases to trimming and J lost 3 bases; unmatched junction nucleotides: 2. The CDR3 DNA reads as TGTGCCAGCAGTGCCGGGACAGGGGACACCGGGGAGCTGTTTTTT. It specifies CASSAGTGDTGELFF.

V and J are TRBV11-2 and TRBJ1-4; D gene uncertain. The CDR3 is 13 amino acids. V dropped 5 bases and J dropped 7 bases, with 11 bases sitting between them. Germline-derived CDR1 and CDR2 are SGHAT and FQNNGV. The DNA for the CDR3 is TGTGCCAGCAGCAGGATGGCGGGTGAAAAACTGTTTTTT. Protein product: CASSRMAGEKLFF.

V is TRBV5-6 and J is TRBJ2-7, with D perhaps TRBD2 (7 bases). Germline CDR1 and CDR2: SGHDT and YYEEEE. Trimming took off 2 bases at V and 6 bases at J, with 15 bases between the two ends. The CDR3 has 14 amino acids. The CDR3 here is CASSLNGGPREQYF. The DNA of the CDR3 is TGTGCCAGCAGCTTAAACGGGGGGCCTCGCGAGCAGTACTTC.

This chain uses TRBV4-3 with TRBJ1-1; 7 positions match TRBD1. With 1 base clipped from V and 6 bases from J, the junction kept 11 bases outside the gene matches. CDR3 size: 16 residues. Germline CDR1 reads LGHNA; CDR2 reads YSLEER. The CDR3 protein is CASSQGSIGQVSEAFF. As DNA, the CDR3 is TGCGCCAGCAGCCAAGGTAGCATCGGACAGGTGTCTGAAGCTTTCTTT.

The V and J genes are TRBV5-6 and TRBJ2-2, with 14 bases that match TRBD2. J gave up 2 bases and V 5 bases, and 5 bases lay outside the gene matches. The CDR3 extends over 17 amino acids. Germline V gene data show CDR1 as SGHDT and CDR2 as YYEEEE. CDR3 amino acids: CASSWGLAGANTGELFF. DNA for the CDR3: TGTGCCAGCAGTTGGGGACTAGCGGGGGCCAACACCGGGGAGCTGTTTTTT.

The chain has TRBV6-5 and TRBJ1-2; a possible D gene is TRBD1 (6 bases). The germline gives CDR1 MNHEY, CDR2 SVGAGI. The V gene lost 3 bases and the J gene lost 4 bases, with 18 bases spanning the gap. The CDR3 runs 16 residues. The CDR3 spells CASSYMMTGPGYGYTF. The CDR3, as DNA: TGTGCCAGCAGTTATATGATGACAGGACCCGGCTATGGCTACACCTTC.

This clone was seen only once. The genes are TRBV27 and TRBJ2-1; 14 positions match TRBD2. The ends lost 2 bases at V and 12 bases at J; junction bases unmatched: 18. The CDR3 sequence is 19 residues long. Germline CDR1 MNHEY, CDR2 SMNVEV (reference sequence). CDR3 sequence: CASSLTPSRGLAGGPGQFF. CDR3 sequence (DNA): TGTGCCAGCAGTTTAACCCCGAGCCGAGGACTAGCGGGGGGTCCAGGGCAGTTCTTC.

This clone was detected once. The rearrangement uses TRBV5-1 and TRBJ1-4, with TRBD1 identical over 8 bases. The germline V gene encodes CDR1 SGHRS and CDR2 YFSETQ. The CDR3 consists of 15 residues. V lost 3 bases and J lost 5; bases outside the gene matches: 6. The CDR3 bases are TGCGCCAGCAGCTGGACGACAGGGGCCAATGAAAAACTGTTTTTT. Protein: CASSWTTGANEKLFF.